These 25 T cell receptor beta chains share one sample of origin, sequenced in a study of cytomegalovirus exposure and HLA in healthy donors. Using immunoSEQ multiplex PCR, the repertoire was profiled, and TCRdb retains in-frame clones only, with some absent. The table records fewer than 85,000 clones, about 95% of them present only once. Sequences were obtained from PBMCs. Every receptor here comes from a woman aged 18 to 35 in good health and CMV-seronegative.

V gene TRBV4-1 combines with J gene TRBJ2-7; 7 bases line up with TRBD2. V lost 4 bases and J lost 3; bases outside the gene matches: 12. The CDR3 runs to 16 residues. Germline assignment: CDR1 MGHRA and CDR2 YSYEKL. The CDR3 region has the DNA TGCGCCAGCAGCCGTAATCTAGCGGAAGCTTACTACGAGCAGTACTTC. Translation: CASSRNLAEAYYEQYF.

Of note for this clone: This CDR3 is also generated by other DNA sequences in the sample. This chain links TRBV27 with TRBJ2-3; TRBD1 agrees at 7 bases. Unmatched junction bases numbered 0, after V lost 6 bases and J lost 3 bases. CDR1 MNHEY and CDR2 SMNVEV come from the germline V gene (reference sequence). This CDR3 region has 12 residues. The CDR3 protein is CASRTGTDTQYF. DNA of the CDR3: TGTGCCAGCAGGACAGGGACAGATACGCAGTATTTT.

The chain carries TRBV27 and TRBJ2-3, with a tentative D call TRBD1 (7 bases). This CDR3 is 18 amino acids long. Germline CDR1 is MNHEY and CDR2 is SMNVEV (reference sequence). V was pared by 2 bases and J by 0 bases, with 18 bases between. The CDR3 bases are TGTGCCAGCAGTTTAGTCGCGGGACAGCTAACTAGCACAGATACGCAGTATTTT. As protein: CASSLVAGQLTSTDTQYF.

The chain couples TRBV4-1 to TRBJ2-1, with D possibly being TRBD1 (5 bases). The CDR3 is 16 amino acids. V lost 2 bases, J lost 0 bases, and 11 bases lay in between. Germline CDR1 reads MGHRA; CDR2 reads YSYEKL. DNA of the CDR3: TGCGCCAGCAGCCAACCTCAGGGTAGCTCCTACAATGAGCAGTTCTTC. Translating gives CASSQPQGSSYNEQFF.

This clone was counted a single time. In nucleotides, the CDR3 is TGTGCCAGCAGCTTGGCGGGAGGGCCTGGGGGGAATGAGCAGTTCTTC. This encodes CASSLAGGPGGNEQFF. This chain uses TRBV7-9 with TRBJ2-1; 9 nucleotides agree with TRBD2. The trim removed 3 bases at V and 7 bases at J, leaving 10 bases unmatched. Germline assignment: CDR1 SEHNR and CDR2 FQNEAQ (reference sequence). The CDR3 length is 16 residues.

CDR3 region: CAANIGGSNQPQHF. The CDR3 coding sequence is TGTGCCGCGAACATCGGGGGTAGCAATCAGCCCCAGCATTTT. The chain combines TRBV19 with TRBJ1-5, with D possibly being TRBD1 (5 bases). CDR3 length equals 14 residues. Per the germline V gene, CDR1 is LNHDA and CDR2 is SQIVND (reference sequence). Deletions cut 11 bases from V and 0 bases from J, with 14 bases between.

V gene TRBV19 combines with J gene TRBJ1-1, with D possibly matching TRBD1 (6 bases). Trimming stripped 6 bases from V and 1 base from J, with 21 bases between. The CDR3 runs to 17 residues. Germline CDR1 reads LNHDA; CDR2 reads SQIVND (reference sequence). Written as DNA, the CDR3 is TGTGCCAGTAGCCCCTTTTATATGCAGGGGACGAACACTGAAGCTTTCTTT. The encoded protein is CASSPFYMQGTNTEAFF.

This chain uses TRBV19 with TRBJ2-3; possibly TRBD2 for D (6 bases). Trimming took off 11 bases at V and 0 bases at J, with 15 bases between the two ends. This CDR3 region has 14 residues. Looked up from germline, CDR1 is LNHDA and CDR2 is SQIVND (reference sequence). The chain's CDR3 is CAAAGGFSTDTQYF. The CDR3 DNA reads as TGTGCCGCCGCCGGAGGGTTTAGCACAGATACGCAGTATTTT.

The V call is TRBV6-1, the J call TRBJ2-7, with TRBD1 as a possible D gene (5 bases). The V end was cut by 6 bases, the J end by 2 bases, with 11 bases between. Germline V gene data show CDR1 as MNHNS and CDR2 as SASEGT. The CDR3 loop spans 13 amino acids. CDR3 bases: TGTGCCAGCAGCGATACAGGTACCTACGAGCAGTACTTC. Translated: CASSDTGTYEQYF.

In its sample, this clone was seen once. The CDR3 DNA is TGTGCCACCAGCATCTACCGGGGGGGGCAGAGTGAAAAACTGTTTTTT. It specifies CATSIYRGGQSEKLFF. The chain has TRBV15 and TRBJ1-4, with D tentatively TRBD1 (6 bases). CDR3 length: 16 amino acids. CDR1 and CDR2 (germline): LNHNV, YYDKDF (reference sequence). V gave up 4 bases and J gave up 7 bases, with 19 bases separating them.

The V and J genes are TRBV9 and TRBJ2-3; tentatively, D is TRBD2 (6 bases). The V and J ends lost 7 bases and 6 bases respectively, with 18 bases between them. The CDR3 extends over 14 amino acids. CDR1 is SGDLS and CDR2 is YYNGEE in the germline V gene. CDR3 nucleotide sequence: TGTGCCAGCCGCCGAGGAGGGCAGGAGGATACGCAGTATTTT. It is translated as CASRRGGQEDTQYF.

This sequence joins TRBV6-4 and TRBJ1-1; TRBD1 might be the D (5 bases). CDR1 and CDR2 (germline): MRHNA, SNTAGT. This CDR3 has 13 amino acids. The V end was cut by 7 bases, the J end by 4 bases, with 13 bases between. CDR3 nucleotide sequence: TGTGCCAGCACCCAAACAGGAATCACTGAAGCTTTCTTT. This sequence encodes CASTQTGITEAFF.

The chain has TRBV7-6 and TRBJ2-1; a possible D gene is TRBD2 (6 bases). Looked up from germline, CDR1 is SGHVS and CDR2 is FNYEAQ. The CDR3 covers 12 residues. V was pared by 4 bases and J by 15 bases, with 16 bases between. The chain's CDR3 is CASSSPLARVFF. The CDR3 DNA follows: TGTGCCAGCAGCTCCCCTCTAGCGCGCGTGTTCTTC.

This chain joins TRBV5-1 and TRBJ1-5; 10 bases match TRBD1. With V trimmed by 0 bases and J by 5 bases, 11 bases remained unmatched. Germline lookup yields CDR1 SGHRS and CDR2 YFSETQ. The CDR3 is made up of 18 amino acids. The DNA of the CDR3 is TGCGCCAGCAGCTTGGCGCCTTTGGGACAGGGGTCGGATCAGCCCCAGCATTTT. Encoded protein: CASSLAPLGQGSDQPQHF. The whole variable domain, filled in from reference TRBV5-1 and TRBJ1-5, reads KAGVTQTPRYLIKTRGQQVTLSCSPISGHRSVSWYQQTPGQGLQFLFEYFSETQRNKGNFPGRFSGRQFSNSRSEMNVSTLELGDSALYLCASSLAPLGQGSDQPQHFGDGTRLSIL.

The chain joins TRBV5-1 to TRBJ1-1, with 7 bases identical to TRBD1. Germline trimming cut 4 bases from V and 4 bases from J; bases unmatched to any gene: 4. Per germline, CDR1 SGHRS and CDR2 YFSETQ. This CDR3 comprises 13 residues. The CDR3 loop is CASSLQGVTEAFF. DNA of the CDR3: TGCGCCAGCAGCCTGCAGGGGGTCACTGAAGCTTTCTTT.

The chain employs TRBV2 and TRBJ2-2; weak D call: TRBD1 (6 bases). This CDR3 is 13 amino acids long. The germline gives CDR1 SNHLY, CDR2 FYNNEI. V was trimmed by 6 bases and J by 7 bases, leaving 12 bases between them. The CDR3 DNA reads as TGTGCCAGCAGGGTCAGGGGAGTCGGGGAGCTGTTTTTT. Protein sequence: CASRVRGVGELFF. Combining the CDR3 with reference TRBV2 and TRBJ2-2 gives the whole variable domain EPEVTQTPSHQVTQMGQEVILRCVPISNHLYFYWYRQILGQKVEFLVSFYNNEISEKSEIFDDQFSVERPDGSNFTLKIRSTKLEDSAMYFCASRVRGVGELFFGEGSRLTVL.

This clone was seen just once. The rearrangement uses TRBV7-2 and TRBJ2-7; TRBD2 aligns across 8 bases. Germline V gene data show CDR1 as SGHTA and CDR2 as FQGNSA. CDR3 length equals 17 residues. The trim removed 5 bases at V and 4 bases at J, leaving 16 bases unmatched. Written as DNA, the CDR3 is TGTGCCAGCAGCCCCCTGGACGGGAGGGCCTTTGGGTACGAGCAGTACTTC. The encoded protein is CASSPLDGRAFGYEQYF.

This chain joins TRBV27 and TRBJ2-1; TRBD2 agrees at 11 bases. The ends lost 5 bases at V and 0 bases at J; junction bases unmatched: 12. The CDR3 length is 19 residues. CDR1 is MNHEY and CDR2 is SMNVEV in the germline V gene (reference sequence). The CDR3 DNA follows: TGTGCCAGCAGTGGGCTGGGGCTAGCGGGAGGTGGCTCCTACAATGAGCAGTTCTTC. Its translation: CASSGLGLAGGGSYNEQFF.

The chain recombines TRBV7-2 with TRBJ1-5; D possibly corresponds to TRBD1 (6 bases). The CDR3 spans 15 residues. The germline V and J ends were trimmed by 2 bases and 5 bases, with 13 bases remaining between them. From germline, CDR1 is SGHTA and CDR2 FQGNSA. The CDR3 sequence is CASSLNQGTHQPQHF. The CDR3 DNA reads as TGTGCCAGCAGCTTAAACCAGGGGACCCATCAGCCCCAGCATTTT.

This clone was counted only a few times. J is TRBJ2-5 and V is TRBV27, with 8 bases that match TRBD2. Germline CDR1 and CDR2: MNHEY and SMNVEV (reference sequence). V lost 7 bases and J lost 5; bases outside the gene matches: 12. The CDR3 sequence is 15 residues long. Here the CDR3 reads CASTSTGLAVETQYF. In DNA form, the CDR3 reads TGTGCCAGCACGTCTACAGGACTAGCTGTGGAGACCCAGTACTTC.

The chain is built from TRBV28 and TRBJ1-2; TRBD1 is a possible D gene (6 bases). Trimming stripped 6 bases from V and 2 bases from J, with 13 bases between. CDR1 MDHEN and CDR2 SYDVKM come from the germline V gene. The CDR3 is made up of 14 amino acids. DNA for the CDR3: TGTGCCAGCAGCCCCACAACAGGGAACTATGGCTACACCTTC. Protein product: CASSPTTGNYGYTF.

The chain carries TRBV30 and TRBJ2-1; tentative D call: TRBD2 (6 bases). Per germline, CDR1 GTSNPN and CDR2 SVGIG (reference sequence). The CDR3 totals 11 residues. V lost 0 bases to trimming and J lost 12 bases, with 9 bases between them. Here the CDR3 DNA reads TGTGCCTGGAGTGTACGGGAGTGGCAGTTCTTC. Its protein product is CAWSVREWQFF.

The chain combines TRBV28 with TRBJ1-4; D is ambiguous. Trimming took 5 bases from V and 0 from J, leaving 13 bases between them. The CDR3 consists of 16 residues. Germline CDR1 MDHEN, CDR2 SYDVKM. The CDR3 sequence is CASSPPSIATNEKLFF. The CDR3, as DNA: TGTGCCAGCAGTCCGCCCTCCATAGCAACTAATGAAAAACTGTTTTTT.

This clone has just one count. A read error may account for a junction end that differs from germline. The chain employs TRBV29-1 and TRBJ1-2; no clear D. Germline CDR1 reads SQVTM; CDR2 reads ANQGSEA. CDR3 size: 14 residues. The CDR3 loop is CSVDIRGGNYDYTF. In nucleotides, the CDR3 is TGCAGCGTTGATATCCGCGGAGGCAACTATGACTACACCTTC.

The chain has TRBV6-6 and TRBJ2-2; no clear D. The CDR3 has 16 amino acids. V lost 4 bases to trimming and J lost 4 bases, with 16 bases between them. CDR1 and CDR2 from the germline V gene are MNHNY and SVGAGI (reference sequence). CDR3 bases: TGTGCCAGCAGTTTATCTAGGAGTCCCGGCACCGGGGAGCTGTTTTTT. As protein: CASSLSRSPGTGELFF.